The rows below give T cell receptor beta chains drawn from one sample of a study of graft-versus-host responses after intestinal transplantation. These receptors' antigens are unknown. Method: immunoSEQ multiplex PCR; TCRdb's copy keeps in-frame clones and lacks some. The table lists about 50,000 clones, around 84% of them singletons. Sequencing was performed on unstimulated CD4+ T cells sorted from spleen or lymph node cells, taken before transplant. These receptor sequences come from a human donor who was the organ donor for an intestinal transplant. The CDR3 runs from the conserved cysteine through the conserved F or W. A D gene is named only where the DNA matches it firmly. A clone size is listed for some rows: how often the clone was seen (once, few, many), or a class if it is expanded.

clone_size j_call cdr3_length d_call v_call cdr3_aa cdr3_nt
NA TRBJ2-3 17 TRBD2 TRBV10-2 CASSLRGRGGSTDTQYF TGCGCCAGCAGTTTAAGAGGGCGGGGGGGCAGCACAGATACGCAGTATTTT
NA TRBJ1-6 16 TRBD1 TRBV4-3 CASSQLGDRGNSPLHF TGCGCCAGCAGCCAATTAGGGGACAGGGGGAATTCACCCCTCCACTTT
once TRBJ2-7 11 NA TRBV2 CASSLTYEQYF TGTGCCAGCAGCCTCACCTACGAGCAGTACTTC
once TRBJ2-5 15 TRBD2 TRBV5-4 CASSLLAGGQETQYF TGTGCCAGCAGCTTACTAGCGGGGGGGCAAGAGACCCAGTACTTC
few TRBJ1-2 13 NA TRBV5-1 CASSFDGAGGYTF TGCGCCAGCAGCTTTGACGGCGCGGGGGGCTACACCTTC
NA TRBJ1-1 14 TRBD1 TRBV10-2 CASSRTGRDTEAFF TGCGCCAGCAGTAGGACAGGGAGGGACACTGAAGCTTTCTTT
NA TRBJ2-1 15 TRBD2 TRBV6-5 CASSVTSGRYNEQFF TGTGCCAGCAGTGTGACTAGCGGGAGATACAATGAGCAGTTCTTC
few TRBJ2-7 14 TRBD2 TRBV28 CASSLPSGGGEQYF TGTGCCAGCAGCCTCCCGTCGGGGGGGGGCGAGCAGTACTTC
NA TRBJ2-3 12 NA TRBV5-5 CASSREKDTQYF TGTGCCAGCAGCCGAGAGAAAGATACGCAGTATTTT
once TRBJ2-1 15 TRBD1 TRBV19 CASRFGQAGFDEQFF TGTGCCAGTCGGTTTGGACAGGCGGGCTTCGATGAGCAGTTCTTC
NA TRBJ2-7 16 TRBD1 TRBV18 CASSPPTGTGNDEQYF TGTGCCAGCTCACCACCGACAGGGACAGGGAATGACGAGCAGTACTTC
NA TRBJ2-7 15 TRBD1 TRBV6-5 CASRLQGAKAYEQYF TGTGCCAGCAGATTACAGGGGGCGAAAGCCTACGAGCAGTACTTC
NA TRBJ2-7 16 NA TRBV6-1 CASSEALGTASYEQYF TGTGCCAGCAGTGAAGCGTTAGGGACTGCTTCCTACGAGCAGTACTTC
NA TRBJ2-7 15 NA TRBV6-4 CASSVPDRHSYEQYF TGTGCCAGCAGTGTCCCGGACAGACACTCCTACGAGCAGTACTTC
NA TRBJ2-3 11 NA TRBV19 CASSNTDTQYF TGTGCCAGTAGTAACACAGATACGCAGTATTTT
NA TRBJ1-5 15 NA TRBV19 CASIPGGTGYQPQHF TGTGCCAGTATCCCTGGGGGAACAGGGTATCAGCCCCAGCATTTT
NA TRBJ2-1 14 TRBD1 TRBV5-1 CASSLGQGYNEQFF TGCGCCAGCAGCTTGGGACAGGGGTACAATGAGCAGTTCTTC
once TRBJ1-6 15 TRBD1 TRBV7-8 CASSLVGQGGSPLHF TGTGCCAGCAGCTTAGTTGGACAGGGAGGTTCACCCCTCCACTTT
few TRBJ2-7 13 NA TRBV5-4 CASSFLDAYEQYF TGTGCCAGCAGCTTCTTAGATGCCTACGAGCAGTACTTC
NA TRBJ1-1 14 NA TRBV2 CASTESHPNTEAFF TGTGCCAGCACCGAGAGCCACCCGAACACTGAAGCTTTCTTT
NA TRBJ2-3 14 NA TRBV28 CASSLTPLSDTQYF TGTGCCAGCAGTTTGACCCCTCTGTCAGATACGCAGTATTTT
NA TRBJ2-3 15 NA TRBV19 CASSIPGGATDTQYF TGTGCCAGTAGTATCCCCGGGGGCGCGACAGATACGCAGTATTTT
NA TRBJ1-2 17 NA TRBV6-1 CASSAWGAMRKTYGYTF TGTGCCAGCAGTGCATGGGGCGCTATGCGAAAGACCTATGGCTACACCTTC
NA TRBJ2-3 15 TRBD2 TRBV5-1 CASSESGDLTDTQYF TGCGCCAGCAGCGAGAGCGGGGACCTCACAGATACGCAGTATTTT
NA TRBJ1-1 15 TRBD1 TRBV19 CACSQRQGRNTEAFF TGTGCCTGCTCCCAACGACAGGGGAGGAACACTGAAGCTTTCTTT
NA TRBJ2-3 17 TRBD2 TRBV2 CASSGRRTSGAADTQYF TGTGCCAGCAGTGGGCGAAGGACTAGCGGGGCGGCAGATACGCAGTATTTT
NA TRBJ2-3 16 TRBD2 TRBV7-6 CASSLSLAGVTDTQYF TGTGCCAGCAGCTTATCGCTAGCGGGAGTAACAGATACGCAGTATTTT
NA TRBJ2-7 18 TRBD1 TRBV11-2 CASSPVTWRQGKVYEQYF TGTGCCAGCAGCCCGGTTACTTGGAGACAGGGAAAGGTCTACGAGCAGTACTTC
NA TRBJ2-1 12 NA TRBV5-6 CASSLSSGEQFF TGTGCCAGCAGCTTGAGTTCGGGTGAGCAGTTCTTC
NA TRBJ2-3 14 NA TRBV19 CASSRGAVTDTQYF TGTGCCAGTAGTCGGGGGGCGGTCACAGATACGCAGTATTTT
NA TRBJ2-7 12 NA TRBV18 CASSPSSYEQYF TGTGCCAGCTCACCAAGCTCCTACGAGCAGTACTTC
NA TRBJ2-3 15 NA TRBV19 CASSISRGPSDTQYF TGTGCCAGTAGTATCTCCCGGGGGCCCTCGGATACGCAGTATTTT
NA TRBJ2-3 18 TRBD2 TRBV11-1 CASSLGTSGRSSTDTQYF TGTGCCAGCAGTTTAGGGACTAGCGGGCGATCTAGCACAGATACGCAGTATTTT
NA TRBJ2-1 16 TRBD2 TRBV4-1 CASSQVAGLADDEQFF TGCGCCAGCAGCCAAGTGGCGGGACTAGCGGACGATGAGCAGTTCTTC
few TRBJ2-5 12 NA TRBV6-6 CASRRDQETQYF TGTGCCAGCAGGCGGGACCAAGAGACCCAGTACTTC
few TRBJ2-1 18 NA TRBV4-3 CASSQDPQGGGRYNEQFF TGCGCCAGCAGCCAAGACCCCCAGGGGGGGGGCCGTTACAATGAGCAGTTCTTC
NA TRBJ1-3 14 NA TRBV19 CASSSQNIGNTIYF TGTGCCAGTAGTTCGCAGAATATTGGAAACACCATATATTTT
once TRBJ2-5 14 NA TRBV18 CASSPVIGQETQYF TGTGCCAGCTCACCGGTGATAGGTCAAGAGACCCAGTACTTC
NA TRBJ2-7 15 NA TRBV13 CASKSGGTVSYEQYF TGTGCCAGCAAATCTGGGGGGACAGTGTCCTACGAGCAGTACTTC
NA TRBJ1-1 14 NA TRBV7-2 CASSFTRMNTEAFF TGTGCCAGCAGCTTTACCAGAATGAACACTGAAGCTTTCTTT
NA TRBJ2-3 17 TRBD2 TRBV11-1 CASSPRGAGGHTDTQYF TGTGCCAGCAGCCCCCGTGGAGCGGGAGGGCACACAGATACGCAGTATTTT
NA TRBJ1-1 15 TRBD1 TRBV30 CAWSVGAGGNTEAFF TGTGCCTGGAGTGTAGGGGCAGGGGGGAACACTGAAGCTTTCTTT
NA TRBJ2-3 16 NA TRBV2 CASIPLGGGDTDTQYF TGTGCCAGCATACCGCTAGGCGGGGGCGACACAGATACGCAGTATTTT
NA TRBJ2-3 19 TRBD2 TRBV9 CASSGDVGTSGRPTDTQYF TGTGCCAGCAGCGGAGACGTGGGGACTAGCGGGAGACCCACAGATACGCAGTATTTT
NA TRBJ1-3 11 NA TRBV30 CAWISGNTIYF TGTGCCTGGATAAGCGGAAACACCATATATTTT
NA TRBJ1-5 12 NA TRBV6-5 CASSEAPQPQHF TGTGCCAGCAGTGAAGCGCCTCAGCCCCAGCATTTT
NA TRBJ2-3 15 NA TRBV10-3 CAISPGLSNTDTQYF TGTGCCATCAGTCCTGGACTATCGAACACAGATACGCAGTATTTT
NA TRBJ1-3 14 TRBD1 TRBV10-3 CAISETGAGNTIYF TGTGCCATCAGTGAGACAGGGGCTGGAAACACCATATATTTT
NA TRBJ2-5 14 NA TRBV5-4 CASSPETRRETQYF TGTGCCAGCAGCCCGGAGACTAGGAGAGAGACCCAGTACTTC
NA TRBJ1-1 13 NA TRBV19 CASSLTQNTEAFF TGTGCCAGTAGTTTGACCCAGAACACTGAAGCTTTCTTT
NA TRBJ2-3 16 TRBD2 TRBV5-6 CASSLVASGRIDTQYF TGTGCCAGCAGCTTGGTTGCTAGCGGGAGGATAGATACGCAGTATTTT
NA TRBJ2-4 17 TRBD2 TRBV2 CASSEAGRGRSKNIQYF TGTGCCAGCAGTGAAGCGGGGAGGGGCCGGTCCAAAAACATTCAGTACTTC
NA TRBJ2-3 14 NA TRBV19 CASSIFQGTDTQYF TGTGCCAGTAGTATATTCCAGGGCACAGATACGCAGTATTTT
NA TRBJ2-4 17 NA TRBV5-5 CASSSSPPGLLKNIQYF TGTGCCAGCAGCTCCAGTCCCCCGGGACTCCTCAAAAACATTCAGTACTTC
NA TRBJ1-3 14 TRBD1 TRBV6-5 CASIRQGAGNTIYF TGTGCCAGCATCAGACAGGGGGCTGGAAACACCATATATTTT
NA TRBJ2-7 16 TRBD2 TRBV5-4 CASSLAWTSGTAEQYF TGTGCCAGCAGCTTGGCCTGGACTAGCGGGACGGCCGAGCAGTACTTC
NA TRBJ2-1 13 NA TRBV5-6 CASSLTGRDEQFF TGTGCCAGCAGCTTGACAGGGAGGGATGAGCAGTTCTTC
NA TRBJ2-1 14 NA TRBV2 CASSEIGWNNEQFF TGTGCCAGCAGTGAAATTGGTTGGAACAATGAGCAGTTCTTC
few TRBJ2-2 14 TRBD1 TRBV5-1 CASSAGQGAGELFF TGCGCCAGCAGCGCGGGACAGGGGGCCGGGGAGCTGTTTTTT
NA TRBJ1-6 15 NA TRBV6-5 CASSPRNQANSPLHF TGTGCCAGCAGCCCCCGAAATCAGGCGAATTCACCCCTCCACTTT